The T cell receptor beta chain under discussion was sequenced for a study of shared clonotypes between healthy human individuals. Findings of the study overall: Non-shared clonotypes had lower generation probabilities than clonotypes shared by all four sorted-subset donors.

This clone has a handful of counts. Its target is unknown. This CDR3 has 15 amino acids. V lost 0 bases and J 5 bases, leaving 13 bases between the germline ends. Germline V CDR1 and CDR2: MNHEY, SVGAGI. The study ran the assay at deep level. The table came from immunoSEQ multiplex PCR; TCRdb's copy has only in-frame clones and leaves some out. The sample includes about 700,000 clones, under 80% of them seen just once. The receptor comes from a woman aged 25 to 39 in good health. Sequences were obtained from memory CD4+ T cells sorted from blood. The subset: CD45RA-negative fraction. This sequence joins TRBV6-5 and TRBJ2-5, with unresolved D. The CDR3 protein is CASSYSQVPGETQYF. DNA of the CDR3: TGTGCCAGCAGTTACTCCCAGGTCCCTGGGGAGACCCAGTACTTC.